The clone carrying this T cell receptor beta chain occurred once. Its antigen remains unidentified. This sample was taken from a study of blood T cells in healthy people across ages. General study findings and limits: Relative to aged donors, long-lived donors carried more naive CD4+ cells and displayed higher diversity.

The CDR3 loop spans 14 amino acids. Per the germline V gene, CDR1 is SGHRS and CDR2 is YFSETQ. Trimming shortened V by 3 bases and J by 4 bases, and 13 bases separated the two germline ends. A second about 7 to 11 cycle PCR used barcoded and J-beta primers. TCRdb ran MiXCR on the 5' RACE reads and lists one entry per CDR3 protein. The top ten clones hold roughly 8% of a sample with 1.5 million to 2 million distinct CDR3 sequences, approximately 30% of them seen once. The TCR comes from a woman in her twenties or thirties in good health. V is TRBV5-1 and J is TRBJ1-1; a weak D match, TRBD1 (5 bases). Sequenced input: blood. CDR3 loop: CASSSGGVSTEAFF. The CDR3 DNA reads TGCGCCAGCAGCTCGGGGGGGGTGAGCACTGAAGCTTTCTTT.